Shown below are 29 T cell receptor beta chains from a single sample sequenced in a study of blood T cells in healthy people across ages. The second PCR ran about 6 to 12 cycles with a sample-barcoded 5' primer and J-beta primers. From the 5' RACE reads, TCRdb called clonotypes with MiXCR, one entry per CDR3 protein. The data show 800,000 or so distinct CDR3 sequences, 20% to 25% seen once. Another study also made use of these data, one on T cells of mothers and their children.

Sequenced: blood. Receptors originate from a boy under 18 in good health.

This clonotype was recorded once. The chain combines TRBV28 with TRBJ2-3; a possible D gene is TRBD2 (6 bases). This CDR3 region has 13 residues. With 6 bases removed from V and 2 bases from J, the gap between germline ends came to 9 bases. Germline loops: CDR1 MDHEN, CDR2 SYDVKM. CDR3 region: CASRGLLTDTQYF. The DNA for the CDR3 is TGTGCCAGCAGGGGACTTCTCACAGATACGCAGTATTTT.

This clonotype was counted between two and nine times. The V call is TRBV28, the J call TRBJ2-4; 8 bases match TRBD1. The length of the CDR3 is 16 residues. Per germline, CDR1 MDHEN and CDR2 SYDVKM. V shed 10 bases, J shed 0 bases, and the junction held 11 bases outside the gene matches. The CDR3 sequence: CATLGQGGLAKNIQYF. The CDR3 region has the DNA TGTGCCACGTTAGGACAGGGTGGACTAGCCAAAAACATTCAGTACTTC.

This clonotype was recorded only once. This chain uses TRBV10-3 with TRBJ1-6; 8 nucleotides match TRBD1. The CDR3 extends over 15 amino acids. Losses at the gene ends were 3 bases for V and 7 bases for J; bases not matched to a gene: 5. CDR1 is ENHRY, CDR2 SYGVKD, per germline. Here the CDR3 DNA reads TGTGCCATCAGTGACTCGGACAGGGAGAATTCACCCCTCCACTTT. Its translation: CAISDSDRENSPLHF.

This CDR3 reads CATSDVLGNPNEVGELFF. Here the CDR3 DNA reads TGTGCCACCAGTGATGTTCTAGGAAATCCTAATGAGGTCGGGGAGCTGTTTTTT. The V gene is TRBV24-1, the J gene TRBJ2-2, with D unresolved. Germline V CDR1 and CDR2: KGHDR, SFDVKD. Trimming stripped 3 bases from V and 7 bases from J, with 23 bases between. CDR3 length: 18 amino acids.

This chain joins TRBV9 and TRBJ2-7, with TRBD2 matching over 15 bases. Per germline, CDR1 SGDLS and CDR2 YYNGEE. Unmatched junction bases numbered 8, after V lost 3 bases and J lost 7 bases. The CDR3 sequence is 16 residues long. CDR3 sequence (DNA): TGTGCCAGCAGCGCCCGGACTAGCGGGGGGGCGAGGGAGCAGTACTTC. Encoded protein: CASSARTSGGAREQYF.

The chain carries TRBV20-1 and TRBJ2-7, with 13 bases matching TRBD2. In germline, CDR1 is DFQATT, CDR2 SNEGSKA (reference sequence). Trimming cost V 0 bases and J 4 bases; bases outside gene matches: 9. The CDR3 consists of 17 residues. CDR3 DNA: TGCAGTGCTAGAGATTCGGGGACTAGCGGGGTTAGGTACGAGCAGTACTTC. The encoded protein is CSARDSGTSGVRYEQYF.

The gene calls are TRBV6-1 and TRBJ2-1; either TRBD1 or TRBD2 may fit D (5 bases each). CDR1 is MNHNS, CDR2 SASEGT, per germline. V was cut by 7 bases and J by 0 bases, with 16 bases left in between. The CDR3 has 16 residues. CDR3 DNA: TGTGCCAGCAAAGTAGGGCCAGGGAGCTCCTACAATGAGCAGTTCTTC. Protein: CASKVGPGSSYNEQFF.

The J gene is TRBJ1-2, the V gene TRBV28; D remains unclear. Germline assignment: CDR1 MDHEN and CDR2 SYDVKM. The CDR3 loop spans 16 amino acids. The V and J ends lost 11 bases and 2 bases respectively, with 24 bases between them. This CDR3 is CAGISILESTNYGYTF. Written as DNA, the CDR3 is TGTGCCGGCATCTCAATACTAGAGTCTACAAACTATGGCTACACCTTC.

This clonotype was counted between two and nine times. This chain links TRBV7-9 with TRBJ1-2; 8 nucleotides agree with TRBD1. The CDR3 spans 14 residues. Germline-derived CDR1 and CDR2 are SEHNR and FQNEAQ (reference sequence). Germline trimming cut 6 bases from V and 3 bases from J; bases unmatched to any gene: 6. The CDR3 bases are TGTGCCAGCAGTCTTCCGGGACAGGACTATGGCTACACCTTC. It specifies CASSLPGQDYGYTF.

In its sample, this clonotype was seen a few times. This sequence joins TRBV7-2 and TRBJ1-6, with D possibly TRBD1 on 6 matching bases. Germline V gene sequence: CDR1 SGHTA, CDR2 FQGNSA. V lost 0 bases to trimming and J lost 3 bases, with 18 bases between them. CDR3 length: 19 residues. CDR3 nucleotides: TGTGCCAGCAGCTTAGCCTCCGGGCGGGGGCCAAGCTATAATTCACCCCTCCACTTT. As protein: CASSLASGRGPSYNSPLHF.

This clonotype was found a few times. The chain is built from TRBV7-6 and TRBJ2-1, with 8 bases aligning to TRBD1. The germline CDR1 and CDR2 sequences are SGHVS and FNYEAQ. CDR3 size: 13 residues. Losses at the gene ends were 4 bases for V and 8 bases for J; bases not matched to a gene: 4. The CDR3 nucleotides are TGTGCCAGCAGCTGGACAGGGTCCGATGAGCAGTTCTTC. It is translated as CASSWTGSDEQFF.

The chain joins TRBV5-1 to TRBJ1-2; 8 bases are shared with TRBD1. The V gene end was trimmed by 1 base and the J gene end by 4 bases; junction bases not matched to a gene: 9. CDR3 length: 16 amino acids. Per the germline V gene, CDR1 is SGHRS and CDR2 is YFSETQ. The CDR3 DNA reads as TGCGCCAGCAGCTTGTACCCGATAACAGGGGGCTATGGCTACACCTTC. It translates to CASSLYPITGGYGYTF.

V and J are TRBV6-2 or TRBV6-3 and TRBJ2-3; TRBD2 is a possible D gene (6 bases). The germline V and J ends were trimmed by 7 bases and 2 bases, with 10 bases remaining between them. From germline, CDR1 is MNHEY and CDR2 SVGEGT. This CDR3 contains 13 residues. CDR3 in amino acids: CASTRDSTDTQYF. The CDR3 DNA reads as TGTGCCAGCACCCGGGACTCCACAGATACGCAGTATTTT.

V is TRBV7-9 and J is TRBJ1-2; D call uncertain. The CDR3 loop spans 15 amino acids. Germline V gene sequence: CDR1 SEHNR, CDR2 FQNEAQ (reference sequence). The germline V and J ends were trimmed by 2 bases and 4 bases, with 14 bases remaining between them. CDR3 region: CASSLLDGEFYGYTF. As DNA, the CDR3 is TGTGCCAGCAGCTTACTGGACGGGGAGTTCTATGGCTACACCTTC.

This clonotype was observed a few times. V usage is TRBV27 and J usage is TRBJ2-3; weak D call: TRBD1 (6 bases). The germline V gene encodes CDR1 MNHEY and CDR2 SMNVEV (reference sequence). The CDR3 runs to 16 residues. Deletions cut 5 bases from V and 6 bases from J, with 21 bases between. The CDR3 region has the DNA TGTGCCAGCAGTGCCCAACAGGGCTCTTATTCTGATACGCAGTATTTT. As protein: CASSAQQGSYSDTQYF.

This clonotype was found a few times. The chain links TRBV5-5 to TRBJ2-1; D unresolved. This CDR3 is 16 amino acids long. Germline CDR1 SGHKS, CDR2 YYEKEE (reference sequence). V was cut by 4 bases and J by 6 bases, with 20 bases left in between. CDR3 DNA sequence: TGTGCCAGCAGCCCCCTAAGGGCCGGACGGCCCAATGAGCAGTTCTTC. It codes for CASSPLRAGRPNEQFF. The variable domain in full, with the rest retrieved from reference TRBV5-5 and TRBJ2-1, is DAGVTQSPTHLIKTRGQQVTLRCSPISGHKSVSWYQQVLGQGPQFIFQYYEKEERGRGNFPDRFSARQFPNYSSELNVNALLLGDSALYLCASSPLRAGRPNEQFFGPGTRLTVL.

This CDR3 is CASTYRGESYNEQFF. In DNA form, the CDR3 reads TGCGCCAGCACATACAGGGGAGAATCCTACAATGAGCAGTTCTTC. The gene calls are TRBV5-1 and TRBJ2-1, with 7 bases lining up with TRBD1. The junction had 7 bases not matched to a gene; V was cut back by 6 bases and J by 1 base. Germline V gene lookup returns CDR1 SGHRS and CDR2 YFSETQ. The CDR3 has 15 residues.

This clonotype was picked up a small number of times. At one end the junction does not follow the germline gene, possibly because of a read error. This sequence joins TRBV12-3 or TRBV12-4 and TRBJ2-1, with D possibly being TRBD2 (6 bases). The CDR3 length is 13 residues. As DNA, the CDR3 is TGTGCCAGCAGAACTAGCTCCGACAATGAGCAGTTCTTC. Its protein product is CASRTSSDNEQFF.

A word on this clonotype: At one of its ends the junction is not consistent with the germline gene, which may arise from a read error. J is TRBJ1-2 and V is TRBV29-1, with D unresolved. Germline-derived CDR1 and CDR2 are SQVTM and ANQGSEA. The CDR3 runs 15 residues. The CDR3 DNA sequence: TGCAGCGTGGAAGGTCCCCTTTGGGCCTCATATGGCTACACCTTC. Its translation: CSVEGPLWASYGYTF.

This clonotype showed up just a few times. Its ends do not fully match the called genes, so a read error is possible. The chain joins TRBV7-7 to TRBJ2-5; D may be TRBD1 (6 bases). Germline CDR1 is SSHAT and CDR2 is FNYEAQ (reference sequence). The CDR3 runs 14 residues. The CDR3 DNA reads TGTGCTAGCAGCGCAAGGGGGAACGGGGAGACCCAGTACTTC. Protein: CASSARGNGETQYF.

The V call is TRBV27, the J call TRBJ1-2; D might be TRBD1 (5 bases). Germline V CDR1 and CDR2: MNHEY, SMNVEV (reference sequence). Trimming left V 4 bases short and J 0 bases short, with 12 bases between. This CDR3 is built from 15 residues. The CDR3 DNA reads as TGTGCCAGCAGTTCACAGACAGCGCCTAACTATGGCTACACCTTC. It specifies CASSSQTAPNYGYTF.

This clonotype was detected many times. The chain has TRBV4-3 and TRBJ2-7, with a weak D call TRBD1 (5 bases). The CDR3 sequence is 13 residues long. Germline assignment: CDR1 LGHNA and CDR2 YSLEER. V was pared by 1 base and J by 5 bases, with 9 bases between. Here the CDR3 reads CASSQVLRDEQYF. The CDR3 coding sequence is TGCGCCAGCAGCCAAGTCCTCAGGGACGAGCAGTACTTC.

On this clonotype: Compared with germline, one end of the junction differs, possibly owing to a read error. The chain couples TRBV7-2 to TRBJ2-3, with unresolved D. The CDR3 is 13 amino acids. Germline CDR1 and CDR2: SGHTA and FQGNSA. This CDR3 reads CASSLGGSDTHYF. In DNA, the CDR3 is TGTGCCAGCAGCTTAGGCGGCTCCGATACGCATTATTTT.

The chain links TRBV20-1 to TRBJ2-5; 13 bases match TRBD2. The DNA matches TRBJ2-7 better at its end, which makes the J call doubtful. Germline CDR1 and CDR2: DFQATT and SNEGSKA (reference sequence). This CDR3 comprises 17 residues. This chain's CDR3 is CSARGTSGSYILHEQYF. The CDR3 region has the DNA TGCAGTGCTAGAGGGACTAGCGGGAGTTACATCTTACACGAGCAGTACTTC.

This CDR3 is CTWEGASGSTDTQYF. Written as DNA, the CDR3 is TGCACCTGGGAGGGGGCTAGCGGGAGCACAGATACGCAGTATTTT. This chain links TRBV20-1 with TRBJ2-3; perhaps TRBD2 as D (8 bases). The CDR3 has 15 amino acids. Looked up from germline, CDR1 is DFQATT and CDR2 is SNEGSKA (reference sequence).

This chain uses TRBV15 with TRBJ1-1; D remains unclear. Trimming took 3 bases from V and 1 from J, leaving 9 bases between them. The CDR3 extends over 14 amino acids. Germline values: CDR1 LNHNV, CDR2 YYDKDF (reference sequence). The CDR3 is CATSRENTNTEAFF. The CDR3 DNA sequence: TGTGCCACCAGCAGGGAGAATACGAACACTGAAGCTTTCTTT.

This clonotype has more than one count but fewer than ten. This CDR3 is CSASADLDEQYF. The CDR3 DNA reads TGCAGTGCTAGCGCTGATCTGGACGAGCAGTACTTC. The chain employs TRBV20-1 and TRBJ2-7; unclear D gene. The V and J ends lost 3 bases and 5 bases respectively, with 11 bases between them. Germline-derived CDR1 and CDR2 are DFQATT and SNEGSKA (reference sequence). This CDR3 contains 12 residues.

The chain joins TRBV11-2 to TRBJ2-3; TRBD2 might be the D (5 bases). The CDR3 sequence is 13 residues long. Looked up from germline, CDR1 is SGHAT and CDR2 is FQNNGV. Trimming cost V 4 bases and J 4 bases, with 9 bases left between them. The CDR3 nucleotides are TGTGCCAGCAGCTCATTCGGGGCAGATACGCAGTATTTT. Protein sequence: CASSSFGADTQYF.

In regard to this clonotype: Given the absence of the conserved phenylalanine or tryptophan at the CDR3 end, a read error is likely. The J gene is TRBJ2-5, the V gene TRBV10-3; 7 bases are a match to TRBD1. The V segment lost 6 bases and the J segment 1 base; nucleotides outside the gene matches: 2. Germline assignment: CDR1 ENHRY and CDR2 SYGVKD. The CDR3 runs to 13 residues. CDR3 residues: CAISWDSQETQYL. CDR3 nucleotides: TGTGCCATCAGCTGGGACAGCCAAGAGACCCAGTACTTA.